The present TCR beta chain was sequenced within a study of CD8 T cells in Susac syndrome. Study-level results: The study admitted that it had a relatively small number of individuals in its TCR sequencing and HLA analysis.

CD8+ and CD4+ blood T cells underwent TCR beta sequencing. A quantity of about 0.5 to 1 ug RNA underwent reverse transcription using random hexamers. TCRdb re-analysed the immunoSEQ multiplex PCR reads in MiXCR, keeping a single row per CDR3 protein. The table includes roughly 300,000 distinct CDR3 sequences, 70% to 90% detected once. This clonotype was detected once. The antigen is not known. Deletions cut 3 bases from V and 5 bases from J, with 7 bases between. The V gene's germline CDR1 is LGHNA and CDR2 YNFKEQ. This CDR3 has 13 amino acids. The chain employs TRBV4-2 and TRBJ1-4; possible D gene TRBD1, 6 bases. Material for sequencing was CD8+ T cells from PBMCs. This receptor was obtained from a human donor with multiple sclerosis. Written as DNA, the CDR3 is TGTGCCAGCAGCCAGGGACACAATGAAAAACTGTTTTTT. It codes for CASSQGHNEKLFF.